A selection of T cell receptor beta chains follows, all from one sample in a study of blood T cell repertoires in COVID-19. Sequencing was performed with immunoSEQ multiplex PCR; in TCRdb, only in-frame clones are kept and a portion is missing. The repertoire holds about 200,000 clones, around 86% seen once, with about 6% in the top ten. Material for sequencing was peripheral blood. The origin of the receptors is a man in his 60s who had recovered from COVID-19. Both conserved end residues are part of each CDR3. D genes are given only for firm matches. Clone sizes are given selectively: once, few, many, or a class where the clone is expanded.

.	.	TRBV4-3	TRBJ1-2	TGCGCCAGCAGACGAGGACTTGGAGACGACTATGGCTACACCTTC	CASRRGLGDDYGYTF
once	TRBD1	TRBV28	TRBJ1-1	TGTGCCAGCAGTTTGGCGGACAGGGTCCCTCCTGAAGCTTTCTTT	CASSLADRVPPEAFF
.	.	TRBV2	TRBJ2-1	TGTGCCAGCAGAGAGGACAGCAATGAGCAGTTCTTC	CASREDSNEQFF
once	.	TRBV6-2/TRBV6-3	TRBJ2-1	TGTGCCAGCAGTTTCAACCCGACTAGGTGGATGGATAATGAGCAGTTCTTC	CASSFNPTRWMDNEQFF
once	.	TRBV5-5	TRBJ1-6	TGTGCCAGCAGCCGAGGTCCCTCTCGGGATTCACCCCTCCACTTT	CASSRGPSRDSPLHF
few	TRBD2	TRBV7-7	TRBJ2-5	TGTGCTAGCAGCCCCGGGAGGGCCCAAGAGACCCAGTACTTC	CASSPGRAQETQYF
.	.	TRBV5-1	TRBJ2-1	TGCGCCAGCAGCTTGGCCGCCGCGGGCTCCTACAATGAGCAGTTCTTC	CASSLAAAGSYNEQFF
once	TRBD1	TRBV7-2	TRBJ2-7	TGTGCCAGCAGCCCCAGGGACAGGGACGAGCAGTACTTC	CASSPRDRDEQYF
.	.	TRBV3-1/TRBV3-2	TRBJ1-1	TGTGCCAGCAGCAACGGGGATCGATACATGAACACTGAAGCTTTCTTT	CASSNGDRYMNTEAFF
.	TRBD2	TRBV6-2/TRBV6-3	TRBJ2-7	TGTGCCAGCAGCGATAGCGGGATGGGTCGGTACGAGCAGTACTTC	CASSDSGMGRYEQYF
once	.	TRBV5-5	TRBJ2-6	TGTGCCAGCAGCCTCGGGATTACCCCCTCTGGGGCCAACGTCCTGACTTTC	CASSLGITPSGANVLTF
.	.	TRBV5-1	TRBJ1-2	TGCGCCAGCAGCTTCGACATTCTGAGCTATGGCTACACCTTC	CASSFDILSYGYTF
once	.	TRBV15	TRBJ2-2	TGTGCCACCAGCAGATCAAGCAGGGCGGCCACCGGGGAGCTGTTTTTT	CATSRSSRAATGELFF
.	TRBD1	TRBV7-9	TRBJ1-4	TGTGCCAGCAGCGGCGGGACAGGGTCTGAAAAACTGTTTTTT	CASSGGTGSEKLFF
.	TRBD1	TRBV7-2	TRBJ2-5	TGTGCCAGCAGCCCTGACAGGGGGCCAGAGACCCAGTACTTC	CASSPDRGPETQYF
.	TRBD2	TRBV28	TRBJ2-3	TGTGCCAGCAGTCAAGTAGCGGGAGGGACAGATACGCAGTATTTT	CASSQVAGGTDTQYF
.	TRBD2	TRBV18	TRBJ2-1	TGTGCCAGCTCACTCCTACTTGTAATAGCGGGAGGTGACGATGAGCAGTTCTTC	CASSLLLVIAGGDDEQFF
.	.	TRBV6-5	TRBJ2-7	TGTGCCAGCAGACCCCCGGACATCGGTTACGAGCAGTACTTC	CASRPPDIGYEQYF
.	TRBD1	TRBV3-1/TRBV3-2	TRBJ2-7	TGTGCCAGCAGCCAAGATTTCCGGACAGGGAGCTACGAGCAGTACTTC	CASSQDFRTGSYEQYF
.	.	TRBV7-9	TRBJ2-7	TGTGCCAGCGGACGGGACTTCTCCTACGAGCAGTACTTC	CASGRDFSYEQYF
.	TRBD2	TRBV5-4	TRBJ2-5	TGTGCCAGCAGCCGGGGACTAGCGGGAGGTGAGACCCAGTACTTC	CASSRGLAGGETQYF
once	.	TRBV6-5	TRBJ2-3	TGTGCCAGCAGTTATAAGCTTGGCACAGATACGCAGTATTTT	CASSYKLGTDTQYF
.	TRBD2	TRBV7-8	TRBJ2-3	TGTGCCAGCACCTTGTCATGGGTTAGGACTAGCGGGGGGCGCGGGGGAGATACGCAGTATTTT	CASTLSWVRTSGGRGGDTQYF
.	TRBD2	TRBV3-1/TRBV3-2	TRBJ2-7	TGTGCCAGCAGCCGACCGGGACTAACCTACGAGCAGTACTTC	CASSRPGLTYEQYF
once	.	TRBV18	TRBJ1-5	TGTGCCAGCTCTGACAGCTACAATCAGCCCCAGCATTTT	CASSDSYNQPQHF
.	TRBD2	TRBV5-6	TRBJ2-7	TGTGCCAGCAGCTTGGCCCCTGGGAGCGGGAGGGCCTACGAGCAGTACTTC	CASSLAPGSGRAYEQYF
.	.	TRBV2	TRBJ2-1	TGTGCCGGAACTAGGAACAATGAGCAGTTCTTC	CAGTRNNEQFF
.	.	TRBV19	TRBJ1-5	TGTGCCAGTAGCGGAGGGGATAGCAATCAGCCCCAGCATTTT	CASSGGDSNQPQHF
.	.	TRBV7-6	TRBJ2-2	TGTGCCAGCAGCTCTTACAGGTCCTTGAACACCGGGGAGCTGTTTTTT	CASSSYRSLNTGELFF
.	.	TRBV15	TRBJ1-4	TGTGCCACCAGCAGTCGGACGAGGGGGTATGAAAAACTGTTTTTT	CATSSRTRGYEKLFF
.	.	TRBV19	TRBJ2-5	TGTGCCAGTAGTTCGGTGACCGGGTTTGCGGCCCAGTACTTC	CASSSVTGFAAQYF
.	TRBD2	TRBV7-2	TRBJ2-1	TGTGCCAGCAGCTTAGACCCAGCGGGAGTAGTTGAGCAGTTCTTC	CASSLDPAGVVEQFF
.	TRBD2	TRBV5-4	TRBJ2-5	TGTGCCAGCAGCTTAGCGGGAGGAAAGACCCAGTACTTC	CASSLAGGKTQYF
.	.	TRBV7-9	TRBJ1-5	TGTGCCAGCAGTTTTAGCCAGGACAGTCGCAATCAGCCCCAGCATTTT	CASSFSQDSRNQPQHF
.	.	TRBV7-2	TRBJ2-1	TGTGCCAGCAGCTTATTTACAGGGCCCAATGAGCAGTTCTTC	CASSLFTGPNEQFF
.	.	TRBV3-1/TRBV3-2	TRBJ1-1	TGTGCCAGCAGCCCACCGGGGGGTTTTGGTCGGAACACTGAAGCTTTCTTT	CASSPPGGFGRNTEAFF
.	.	TRBV12-3/TRBV12-4	TRBJ2-3	TGTGCCAGCAGCCAAGTTGAGGATACGCAGTATTTT	CASSQVEDTQYF
few	TRBD1	TRBV30	TRBJ2-2	TGTGCCTGGAGTGACTACAGGGGGCCACCGAACACCGGGGAGCTGTTTTTT	CAWSDYRGPPNTGELFF
few	.	TRBV5-6	TRBJ2-1	TGTGCCAGCAGCGCACAGCGGGATGAGCAGTTCTTC	CASSAQRDEQFF
.	TRBD1	TRBV4-3	TRBJ2-5	TGCGCCAGCAGCCAGGCTTATCCGGGACAGGGGGGGGAGACCCAGTACTTC	CASSQAYPGQGGETQYF
.	.	TRBV28	TRBJ2-1	TGTGCCAGCAGGCCCCCCGGGACTCAGGGCTACAATGAGCAGTTCTTC	CASRPPGTQGYNEQFF
once	TRBD1	TRBV15	TRBJ1-2	TGTGCCACCAGCACTATTAGACAGGGATCTGATGGCTACACCTTC	CATSTIRQGSDGYTF
.	.	TRBV7-2	TRBJ1-6	TGTGCCAGCAGGGACCCAGGGGTAGGCTATAATTCACCCCTCCACTTT	CASRDPGVGYNSPLHF
.	TRBD1	TRBV24-1	TRBJ2-7	TGTGCCACCAGTGACCCCAGGGACAGGGTGGACGAGCAGTACTTC	CATSDPRDRVDEQYF
once	TRBD2	TRBV2	TRBJ2-2	TGTGCCAGCTCTAGCGGGAGTCCCACCGGGGAGCTGTTTTTT	CASSSGSPTGELFF
.	TRBD1	TRBV2	TRBJ1-1	TGTGCCAGCATGAGGAGTGGGACAGAACGAACTGAAGCTTTCTTT	CASMRSGTERTEAFF
.	.	TRBV12-3/TRBV12-4	TRBJ1-1	TGTGCCAGCAGTTTTGGGAGCGCTGAAGCTTTCTTT	CASSFGSAEAFF
once	.	TRBV19	TRBJ2-6	TGTGCCAGTAGTATGTGGCTCTCTGGGGCCAACGTCCTGACTTTC	CASSMWLSGANVLTF
.	.	TRBV27	TRBJ1-4	TGTGCCAGCAGTTTTGCGGGGGCGGGGAGGGAAAAACTGTTTTTT	CASSFAGAGREKLFF
.	TRBD2	TRBV7-3	TRBJ2-5	TGTGCCAGCAGCCGCGGGGGGCTGGGAGAGGAGACCCAGTACTTC	CASSRGGLGEETQYF
once	.	TRBV25-1	TRBJ1-1	TGTGCCAGCAGTGAGTCCCAGAAATTGAACACTGAAGCTTTCTTT	CASSESQKLNTEAFF
few	TRBD1	TRBV6-5	TRBJ1-1	TGTGCCAGCCAGGGACAGCCGAACACTGAAGCTTTCTTT	CASQGQPNTEAFF
.	.	TRBV6-6	TRBJ1-1	TGTGCCAGCAGTGCGCGGACTTCGAACACTGAAGCTTTCTTT	CASSARTSNTEAFF
.	.	TRBV15	TRBJ2-5	TGTGCCACCAGCAGAAGGGGAAGAGAGACCCAGTACTTC	CATSRRGRETQYF
.	.	TRBV9	TRBJ1-3	TGTGCCAGCAGCGTAGAGGAGGTTGGAAACACCATATATTTT	CASSVEEVGNTIYF
.	TRBD2	TRBV19	TRBJ2-3	TGTGCCAGTAGTACCGGGGGGGGAGACAATACGCAGTATTTT	CASSTGGGDNTQYF
.	.	TRBV5-6	TRBJ2-5	TGTGCCAGCAGCCCCCCGGGAGCGCGATGGGAGACCCAGTACTTC	CASSPPGARWETQYF
.	.	TRBV9	TRBJ1-4	TGTGCCAGCAGCGTAGACCCCCGGACTGCAACTAATGAAAAACTGTTTTTT	CASSVDPRTATNEKLFF
.	.	TRBV14	TRBJ1-1	TGTGCCAGCAGCCCCAGGGGCCGAGGGACTGAAGCTTTCTTT	CASSPRGRGTEAFF
.	.	TRBV21-1	TRBJ2-7	TGTGCCAGCAGCGGAAATGCTAGCTCCTCCTACGAGCAGTACTTC	CASSGNASSSYEQYF